Below are 32 T cell receptor beta chains sequenced from a single sample in a study of technical replicates of blood from a handful of donors. The table came from immunoSEQ multiplex PCR; TCRdb's copy has only in-frame clones and leaves some out. The sample holds tens of thousands of clones, approximately 93% seen once. Input material: T cells isolated from PBMCs. The receptors originated from a human donor in good health.

The V call is TRBV7-2, the J call TRBJ2-7, with a tentative D call TRBD1 (6 bases). CDR1 is SGHTA and CDR2 is FQGNSA in the germline V gene. Trimming stripped 1 base from V and 7 bases from J, with 17 bases between. The CDR3 extends over 15 amino acids. CDR3 region: CASSLGGQGRGEQYF. CDR3 nucleotides: TGTGCCAGCAGCTTAGGGGGGCAGGGAAGAGGAGAGCAGTACTTC.

The chain uses TRBV4-1 and TRBJ2-7, with D perhaps matching TRBD1 (6 bases). Germline lookup yields CDR1 MGHRA and CDR2 YSYEKL. Between the trimmed V and J ends, which lost 1 base and 2 bases, there was a span of 15 bases. CDR3 size: 16 residues. CDR3 DNA sequence: TGCGCCAGCAGCCAAGTTGGCGGAACAGGGACCTACGAGCAGTACTTC. It specifies CASSQVGGTGTYEQYF.

The V gene is TRBV4-1, the J gene TRBJ1-5; 9 bases line up with TRBD1. CDR1 MGHRA and CDR2 YSYEKL come from the germline V gene. This CDR3 has 14 amino acids. V was pared by 2 bases and J by 5 bases, with 1 base of the junction left unmatched. The CDR3 spells CASSQRTGDQPQHF. DNA of the CDR3: TGCGCCAGCAGCCAAAGGACAGGGGATCAGCCCCAGCATTTT.

This chain connects TRBV29-1 to TRBJ1-1; D is perhaps TRBD1 (6 bases). The length of the CDR3 is 11 residues. Looked up from germline, CDR1 is SQVTM and CDR2 is ANQGSEA. Deletions cut 5 bases from V and 6 bases from J, with 10 bases between. The CDR3 is CSVQGRAEAFF. The CDR3 DNA reads as TGCAGCGTTCAGGGGAGGGCTGAAGCTTTCTTT.

The J gene is TRBJ1-1, the V gene TRBV19, with D unclear. CDR3 length: 14 residues. The V gene lost 3 bases and the J gene lost 3 bases, with 11 bases spanning the gap. Germline V lookup: CDR1 LNHDA, CDR2 SQIVND (reference sequence). CDR3 in amino acids: CASSIFGRDTEAFF. The CDR3, as DNA: TGTGCCAGTAGTATTTTTGGGAGGGACACTGAAGCTTTCTTT.

The CDR3 DNA reads as TGCGCCAGCAGCCGGACTAGCGGGGTCCAAGAGACCCAGTACTTC. Its protein product is CASSRTSGVQETQYF. The chain carries TRBV5-1 and TRBJ2-5; the match to TRBD2 covers 12 bases. This CDR3 comprises 15 residues. The germline CDR1 and CDR2 sequences are SGHRS and YFSETQ. Trimming took 4 bases from V and 1 from J; bases not matched to a gene: 2. The variable domain in full, completed from reference TRBV5-1 and TRBJ2-5, reads KAGVTQTPRYLIKTRGQQVTLSCSPISGHRSVSWYQQTPGQGLQFLFEYFSETQRNKGNFPGRFSGRQFSNSRSEMNVSTLELGDSALYLCASSRTSGVQETQYFGPGTRLLVL.

The V gene is TRBV5-1, the J gene TRBJ1-1; 11 nucleotides align to TRBD1. The CDR3 totals 13 residues. V dropped 5 bases and J dropped 4; count of bases not matched to a gene: 1. Germline CDR1 and CDR2: SGHRS and YFSETQ. CDR3 residues: CASRGTGGTEAFF. The CDR3 region has the DNA TGCGCCAGCAGGGGGACAGGGGGCACTGAAGCTTTCTTT.

The chain's CDR3 is CASSQDLRGRNTGELFF. For the CDR3, the DNA is TGCGCCAGCAGCCAAGATCTCAGGGGACGGAACACCGGGGAGCTGTTTTTT. The chain carries TRBV4-1 and TRBJ2-2, with TRBD1 as a possible D gene (6 bases). This CDR3 has 17 amino acids. Per germline, CDR1 MGHRA and CDR2 YSYEKL. Between the trimmed V and J ends, which lost 0 bases and 1 base, there was a span of 12 bases.

This chain links TRBV18 with TRBJ1-3; 7 nucleotides line up with TRBD1. CDR1 and CDR2 from the germline V gene are KGHSH and LQKENI. Trimming removed 3 bases from V and 1 base from J; junction bases left unmatched: 6. This CDR3 is built from 16 residues. CDR3 sequence (DNA): TGTGCCAGCTCACCCCTCGGACAGGCATCTGGAAACACCATATATTTT. The encoded protein is CASSPLGQASGNTIYF.

This clone has only one observation. The V gene is TRBV28, the J gene TRBJ2-2; 8 bases match TRBD1. The CDR3 is 17 amino acids. Unmatched junction bases numbered 10, after V lost 2 bases and J lost 5 bases. Germline V lookup: CDR1 MDHEN, CDR2 SYDVKM. The CDR3 DNA reads TGTGCCAGCAGTTTAGTTATGACAGGGGCGGAGACCGGGGAGCTGTTTTTT. Translating gives CASSLVMTGAETGELFF.

This clone was picked up one time. This specimen includes other DNA sequences encoding the same CDR3. This rearrangement joins TRBV6-6 to TRBJ1-1; D may be TRBD1 (6 bases). There are 14 residues in the CDR3. Germline loops: CDR1 MNHNY, CDR2 SVGAGI (reference sequence). Trimming removed 2 bases from V and 2 bases from J, with 9 bases in between. The CDR3: CASSYGGANTEAFF. The DNA of the CDR3 is TGTGCCAGCAGTTACGGGGGGGCCAACACTGAAGCTTTCTTT.

This sequence joins TRBV5-4 and TRBJ2-5, with 7 bases lining up with TRBD2. Looked up from germline, CDR1 is SGHNT and CDR2 is YYREEE (reference sequence). The junction had 3 bases not matched to a gene; V was cut back by 2 bases and J by 2 bases. The CDR3 length is 14 residues. The CDR3 here is CASSLAGLQETQYF. For the CDR3, the DNA is TGTGCCAGCAGCTTAGCGGGGCTACAAGAGACCCAGTACTTC.

The chain couples TRBV27 to TRBJ2-2, with 10 nucleotides matching TRBD2. The J segment lost 6 bases and the V segment lost 3 bases, leaving 10 bases of the junction unmatched. The CDR3 totals 17 residues. Germline CDR1 and CDR2: MNHEY and SMNVEV (reference sequence). This CDR3 reads CASSFPGLAGVPGELFF. In nucleotides, the CDR3 is TGTGCCAGCAGTTTCCCGGGGCTAGCGGGAGTTCCCGGGGAGCTGTTTTTT.

The chain joins TRBV7-9 to TRBJ2-1; D perhaps matches TRBD2 (6 bases). The V end lost 5 bases, the J end lost 2 bases, and 22 bases lay between the germline ends. The CDR3 runs to 18 residues. The germline V gene encodes CDR1 SEHNR and CDR2 FQNEAQ (reference sequence). CDR3 DNA sequence: TGTGCCAGCAGCCCCGGCCGGTTCGGGAGCCTCGCCTACAATGAGCAGTTCTTC. This gives the protein CASSPGRFGSLAYNEQFF.

For the CDR3, the DNA is TGTGCCAGCAGTTTACTAGCGGGAGGGAAGTCTGATATGGACAATGAGCAGTTCTTC. Protein sequence: CASSLLAGGKSDMDNEQFF. This chain connects TRBV28 to TRBJ2-1; 12 bases are a match to TRBD2. The germline gives CDR1 MDHEN, CDR2 SYDVKM. After removal of 2 bases from V and 5 bases from J, the junction contained 13 bases not matched to a gene. The CDR3 has 19 amino acids.

The rearrangement joins TRBV14 to TRBJ1-5; D gene ambiguous. Germline V lookup: CDR1 SGHDN, CDR2 FVKESK. V was clipped by 3 bases and J by 7 bases, with 16 bases between them. The CDR3 is made up of 15 amino acids. The CDR3 spells CASSHTTAAWQPQHF. In DNA form, the CDR3 reads TGTGCCAGCAGCCATACCACCGCGGCATGGCAGCCCCAGCATTTT.

V gene TRBV5-8 combines with J gene TRBJ2-1, with 10 bases fitting TRBD2. Trimming at V came to 1 base and at J to 6 bases, leaving 1 base not matched to a gene. From germline, CDR1 is SGHTS and CDR2 YDEGEE. The CDR3 has 14 residues. As DNA, the CDR3 is TGTGCCAGCAGCTTGCTAGCGGGAGTCAATGAGCAGTTCTTC. This codes for CASSLLAGVNEQFF.

The chain couples TRBV13 to TRBJ1-2, with TRBD1 identical over 7 bases. The germline gives CDR1 PRHDT, CDR2 FYEKMQ (reference sequence). This CDR3 is 15 amino acids long. V shed 5 bases, J shed 0 bases, and the junction held 6 bases outside the gene matches. CDR3 coding DNA: TGTGCCAGCAGCAGCTACAGGGGTCCTAACTATGGCTACACCTTC. It specifies CASSSYRGPNYGYTF.

Here the CDR3 DNA reads TGTGCCAGCAGTTATCAACCGGGCCCCGGGGGCTACGAGCAGTACTTC. It encodes CASSYQPGPGGYEQYF. The chain couples TRBV6-5 to TRBJ2-7; D may be TRBD2 (6 bases). V was trimmed by 3 bases and J by 3 bases, leaving 18 bases between them. The V gene's germline CDR1 is MNHEY and CDR2 SVGAGI. The CDR3 has 16 amino acids.

V and J are TRBV4-1 and TRBJ2-7, with 8 positions matching TRBD2. The CDR3 extends over 14 amino acids. Germline-derived CDR1 and CDR2 are MGHRA and YSYEKL. With 3 bases clipped from V and 2 bases from J, the junction kept 3 bases outside the gene matches. Written as DNA, the CDR3 is TGCGCCAGCAGCCAGCCGGGACTAGCCTACGAGCAGTACTTC. Translated: CASSQPGLAYEQYF.

The count of this clone is one. V is TRBV12-5 and J is TRBJ2-1; 16 bases are a match to TRBD2. V shed 6 bases and J 9 bases; nucleotides not matched to a gene: 5. The CDR3 sequence is 15 residues long. Germline V gene lookup returns CDR1 LGHNT and CDR2 FRNRAP. CDR3 sequence: CASGRGLAGGGEQFF. The DNA for the CDR3 is TGTGCTAGTGGAAGGGGACTAGCGGGAGGGGGTGAGCAGTTCTTC.

A word on this clone: At one of its ends the junction is not consistent with the germline gene, which may arise from a read error. The chain has TRBV7-7 and TRBJ2-2, with no clear D. The CDR3 consists of 13 residues. Germline loops: CDR1 SSHAT, CDR2 FNYEAQ (reference sequence). Here the CDR3 reads CASSSTSAGELFF. In DNA, the CDR3 is TGTGCTAGCAGCTCTACTTCCGCCGGGGAGCTGTTTTTT.

V and J are TRBV2 and TRBJ2-7; TRBD2 matches 7 bases. Germline V gives CDR1 SNHLY, CDR2 FYNNEI. The V segment lost 7 bases and the J segment 2 bases; nucleotides outside the gene matches: 2. This CDR3 has 12 residues. The CDR3 spells CASMAGAYEQYF. In DNA, the CDR3 is TGTGCCAGCATGGCGGGAGCCTACGAGCAGTACTTC. The full variable domain, its missing parts supplied by reference TRBV2 and TRBJ2-7, is EPEVTQTPSHQVTQMGQEVILRCVPISNHLYFYWYRQILGQKVEFLVSFYNNEISEKSEIFDDQFSVERPDGSNFTLKIRSTKLEDSAMYFCASMAGAYEQYFGPGTRLTVT.

The chain couples TRBV2 to TRBJ2-7; weak D call: TRBD2 (7 bases). The CDR3 contains 12 residues. Germline CDR1 reads SNHLY; CDR2 reads FYNNEI. The V gene lost 7 bases and the J gene lost 7 bases, with 14 bases spanning the gap. This CDR3 is CASMVGGGEQYF. The CDR3, as DNA: TGTGCCAGCATGGTGGGAGGGGGGGAGCAGTACTTC. Variable domain in full (rest from reference TRBV2 and TRBJ2-7): EPEVTQTPSHQVTQMGQEVILRCVPISNHLYFYWYRQILGQKVEFLVSFYNNEISEKSEIFDDQFSVERPDGSNFTLKIRSTKLEDSAMYFCASMVGGGEQYFGPGTRLTVT.

The V call is TRBV2, the J call TRBJ2-7; possible D gene TRBD2, 6 bases. The CDR3 has 15 residues. V lost 8 bases and J 2 bases, leaving 19 bases between the germline ends. Per the germline V gene, CDR1 is SNHLY and CDR2 is FYNNEI. The CDR3 DNA sequence: TGTGCCAGCTTCGGGGGAGGAAATCCCCCCTACGAGCAGTACTTC. Its translation: CASFGGGNPPYEQYF.

This chain connects TRBV15 to TRBJ1-1; D may be TRBD1 (5 bases). This CDR3 contains 15 residues. Trimming removed 3 bases from V and 4 bases from J, with 15 bases in between. Per germline, CDR1 LNHNV and CDR2 YYDKDF (reference sequence). The CDR3 sequence: CATSSSYPGGTEAFF. CDR3 in DNA: TGTGCCACCAGCAGCTCTTACCCCGGGGGCACTGAAGCTTTCTTT. Combining the CDR3 with reference TRBV15 and TRBJ1-1 gives the whole variable domain DAMVIQNPRYQVTQFGKPVTLSCSQTLNHNVMYWYQQKSSQAPKLLFHYYDKDFNNEADTPDNFQSRRPNTSFCFLDIRSPGLGDTAMYLCATSSSYPGGTEAFFGQGTRLTVV.

The rearrangement joins TRBV11-1 to TRBJ2-7; 7 nucleotides align to TRBD2. V shed 2 bases and J 1 base; nucleotides not matched to a gene: 11. This CDR3 comprises 17 residues. Germline CDR1 and CDR2: SGHAT and FQDESV (reference sequence). This chain's CDR3 is CASSLFRGGSGSYEQYF. CDR3 DNA: TGTGCCAGCAGCTTATTTAGGGGCGGGAGTGGTTCCTACGAGCAGTACTTC.

The V and J genes are TRBV2 and TRBJ1-3; D not certain. CDR1 and CDR2 (germline): SNHLY, FYNNEI. The CDR3 extends over 12 amino acids. Trimming left V 3 bases short and J 3 bases short, with 3 bases between. The CDR3 bases are TGTGCCAGCAGTGATTATGGAAACACCATATATTTT. Translated, it gives CASSDYGNTIYF.

This chain connects TRBV28 to TRBJ2-1; possible D gene TRBD2, 6 bases. This CDR3 contains 16 residues. Trimming removed 7 bases at V and 1 base at J, with 17 bases between. Germline CDR1 is MDHEN and CDR2 is SYDVKM. CDR3 bases: TGTGCCAGCACCCCCGAAACGGGAGAGTCCTACAATGAGCAGTTCTTC. It yields the protein CASTPETGESYNEQFF.

This chain connects TRBV29-1 to TRBJ2-5, with TRBD1 matching 9 bases. CDR1 is SQVTM, CDR2 ANQGSEA, per germline. With V trimmed by 7 bases and J by 5 bases, 11 bases remained unmatched. This CDR3 has 14 amino acids. The CDR3 here is CSGGQGGSRETQYF. The CDR3 DNA reads TGCAGCGGGGGACAGGGTGGGAGTCGGGAGACCCAGTACTTC.

A note on this clone: The junction departs from germline at one end; a sequencing error may be responsible. The genes are TRBV7-6 and TRBJ2-4, with TRBD1 as a possible D gene (5 bases). The CDR3 has 16 amino acids. Germline CDR1 reads SGHVS; CDR2 reads FNYEAQ. DNA for the CDR3: TGTGCCAGCAGCCCCGACAGCCTCATAGCCAAAAATATTCAGTACTTC. Translated: CASSPDSLIAKNIQYF.

Judged by abundance, this clone is medium-sized. This chain joins TRBV19 and TRBJ2-7; 13 bases are shared with TRBD2. Germline trimming cut 4 bases from V and 0 bases from J; bases unmatched to any gene: 15. Germline V gene sequence: CDR1 LNHDA, CDR2 SQIVND (reference sequence). The CDR3 runs to 20 residues. The DNA for the CDR3 is TGTGCCAGTAGTACCGAATATGGGACTAGCGGGACCTACTCCTCCTACGAGCAGTACTTC. Translating it yields CASSTEYGTSGTYSSYEQYF.